A single sample gave rise to the 22 T cell receptor beta chains below, sequenced in a study of blood T cells in healthy people across ages. A second about 7 to 11 cycle PCR used barcoded and J-beta primers. TCRdb passed the 5' RACE reads through MiXCR, listing each CDR3 protein once. The sample consists of under 2,000,000 distinct CDR3 sequences, around 48% of them appearing once. The specimen sequenced was blood. The receptors were gathered from a woman aged 40 to 50 in good health.

This rearrangement joins TRBV7-9 to TRBJ1-1; no clear D gene. Trimming stripped 2 bases from V and 7 bases from J, with 14 bases between. Germline loops: CDR1 SEHNR, CDR2 FQNEAQ (reference sequence). The CDR3 is 14 amino acids. The CDR3 DNA sequence: TGTGCCAGCAGCTTATTTAGGGAAGTTGGTGAAGCTTTCTTT. It specifies CASSLFREVGEAFF.

A few counts support this clonotype. The V and J genes are TRBV20-1 and TRBJ2-4; D might be TRBD2 (5 bases). V shed 0 bases and J shed 0 bases, with 12 bases lying between them. The germline CDR1 and CDR2 sequences are DFQATT and SNEGSKA (reference sequence). This CDR3 comprises 16 residues. The CDR3 region has the DNA TGCAGTGCTAGAGATCAGAGACTAATAGCCAAAAACATTCAGTACTTC. Encoded protein: CSARDQRLIAKNIQYF.

Turning to this clonotype: An end of the junction does not agree with germline; a read error may underlie this. The gene calls are TRBV29-1 and TRBJ2-3; possible D gene TRBD1, 5 bases. CDR1 and CDR2 (germline): SQVTM, ANQGSEA. This CDR3 contains 14 residues. The CDR3 spells CSGEQVTLTDTQYF. As DNA, the CDR3 is TGCAGCGGTGAACAGGTTACTTTAACAGATACGCAGTATTTT.

The chain carries TRBV14 and TRBJ2-3; D ambiguous. Trimming removed 3 bases from V and 7 bases from J, with 11 bases in between. The CDR3 contains 13 residues. Germline-derived CDR1 and CDR2 are SGHDN and FVKESK. The DNA for the CDR3 is TGTGCCAGCAGCCACCAATTGCGGAATACGCAGTATTTT. This encodes CASSHQLRNTQYF.

This clonotype has a handful of counts. This chain links TRBV5-1 with TRBJ2-7; D uncertain. The CDR3 is made up of 13 amino acids. Trimming took off 3 bases at V and 1 base at J, with 8 bases between the two ends. Germline lookup yields CDR1 SGHRS and CDR2 YFSETQ. The DNA for the CDR3 is TGCGCCAGCAGCTCCGGGCATTCCTACGAGCAGTACTTC. Its translation: CASSSGHSYEQYF.

This clonotype was picked up a small number of times. The chain uses TRBV7-2 and TRBJ2-5, with 7 bases that match TRBD1. CDR3 size: 13 residues. CDR1 and CDR2 from the germline V gene are SGHTA and FQGNSA. V shed 5 bases, J shed 11 bases, and the junction held 11 bases outside the gene matches. The CDR3 loop reads CASSPADRSGQYF. The CDR3 coding sequence is TGTGCCAGCAGCCCCGCGGACAGGTCGGGACAGTACTTC. The full variable domain, its missing parts supplied by reference TRBV7-2 and TRBJ2-5, is GAGVSQSPSNKVTEKGKDVELRCDPISGHTALYWYRQSLGQGLEFLIYFQGNSAPDKSGLPSDRFSAERTGGSVSTLTIQRTQQEDSAVYLCASSPADRSGQYFGPGTRLLVL.

This rearrangement joins TRBV20-1 to TRBJ2-5; tentative D call: TRBD2 (5 bases). The CDR3 loop spans 18 amino acids. Trimming removed 1 base from V and 11 bases from J, with 32 bases in between. Germline CDR1 DFQATT, CDR2 SNEGSKA (reference sequence). CDR3 sequence reads: CSARGHFGGSSSYNEQYF. The CDR3 region has the DNA TGCAGTGCTAGAGGGCATTTTGGCGGGTCCAGCTCCTACAATGAGCAGTACTTC.

This clonotype was counted only a few times. V usage is TRBV5-5 and J usage is TRBJ2-5; 10 bases align to TRBD1. V trimming: 2 bases; J trimming: 11 bases; junction bases outside the gene matches: 15. Germline V CDR1 and CDR2: SGHKS, YYEKEE (reference sequence). The CDR3 spans 16 residues. CDR3 loop: CASSFSPGTGDREQYF. Written as DNA, the CDR3 is TGTGCCAGCAGCTTCTCCCCCGGGACAGGGGATCGTGAGCAGTACTTC.

This clonotype has just a few counts. This rearrangement joins TRBV6-5 to TRBJ2-7; D is perhaps TRBD1 (6 bases). Between the trimmed V and J ends, which lost 8 bases and 5 bases, there was a span of 22 bases. CDR1 MNHEY and CDR2 SVGAGI come from the germline V gene. The CDR3 covers 15 residues. The CDR3 here is CASQVAGDDYDEQYF. CDR3 bases: TGTGCCAGCCAAGTGGCAGGGGACGACTACGACGAGCAGTACTTC.

This clonotype was counted only a few times. The chain employs TRBV7-2 and TRBJ1-1; tentatively, D is TRBD1 (5 bases). The CDR3 spans 14 residues. V was shortened by 1 base and J by 5 bases, with 11 bases between the two germline ends. The germline gives CDR1 SGHTA, CDR2 FQGNSA. The CDR3 DNA follows: TGTGCCAGCAGCTTAGGGCTGGGGCAGACTGAAGCTTTCTTT. It translates to CASSLGLGQTEAFF.

CDR3 amino acids: CASTPGPGRHEQYF. The CDR3 bases are TGTGCCAGCACCCCAGGACCAGGTCGCCACGAGCAGTACTTC. V and J are TRBV14 and TRBJ2-7; D remains unclear. The CDR3 is 14 amino acids. Germline CDR1 is SGHDN and CDR2 is FVKESK. V lost 7 bases, J lost 5 bases, and 18 bases lay in between.

This chain connects TRBV29-1 to TRBJ1-1; 9 bases fit TRBD1. The length of the CDR3 is 13 residues. J lost 11 bases, V lost 6 bases, and 13 bases had no gene match. The V gene's germline CDR1 is SQVTM and CDR2 ANQGSEA. The CDR3: CSVQPGTGTNAFF. The CDR3, as DNA: TGCAGCGTGCAACCCGGGACAGGGACGAACGCTTTCTTT.

The chain uses TRBV10-3 and TRBJ1-1; the D gene is possibly TRBD1 (5 bases). Trimming took 0 bases from V and 1 from J, leaving 12 bases between them. Germline V gene sequence: CDR1 ENHRY, CDR2 SYGVKD. The CDR3 contains 16 residues. This CDR3 reads CAISESPTVRNTEAFF. The CDR3 nucleotides read TGTGCCATCAGTGAGTCGCCGACAGTAAGGAACACTGAAGCTTTCTTT.

The rearrangement joins TRBV4-3 to TRBJ2-5, with a weak D call TRBD2 (6 bases). Trimming cost V 2 bases and J 0 bases, with 22 bases left between them. The CDR3 covers 19 residues. The germline V gene encodes CDR1 LGHNA and CDR2 YSLEER. CDR3 sequence reads: CASSQFHRDGGHHQETQYF. As DNA, the CDR3 is TGCGCCAGCAGCCAATTTCACCGGGACGGAGGGCACCACCAAGAGACCCAGTACTTC.

This clonotype appeared a few times. V gene TRBV7-9 combines with J gene TRBJ1-5; 8 positions agree with TRBD1. The germline gives CDR1 SEHNR, CDR2 FQNEAQ (reference sequence). This CDR3 region has 14 residues. V gave up 3 bases and J gave up 7 bases; unmatched junction bases: 5. CDR3 sequence: CASSFGQGGQPQHF. CDR3 DNA sequence: TGTGCCAGCAGCTTCGGACAGGGTGGCCAGCCCCAGCATTTT. Full variable domain (remainder filled in from reference TRBV7-9 and TRBJ1-5): DTGVSQNPRHKITKRGQNVTFRCDPISEHNRLYWYRQTLGQGPEFLTYFQNEAQLEKSRLLSDRFSAERPKGSFSTLEIQRTEQGDSAMYLCASSFGQGGQPQHFGDGTRLSIL.

Comments on this clonotype: A clone one base away is much larger, so this may be a read error. The chain joins TRBV12-3 or TRBV12-4 to TRBJ2-7, with D perhaps matching TRBD2 (6 bases). The CDR3 loop spans 13 amino acids. V was shortened by 10 bases and J by 4 bases, with 17 bases between the two germline ends. The CDR3 region is CAINGPGGYEQYF. The CDR3, as DNA: TGTGCCATCAATGGGCCCGGGGGATACGAGCAGTACTTC.

This clonotype has more than one count but fewer than ten. CDR3 coding DNA: TGCGCCAGCAGCCAAGATAGAGCCTGGGATACGCAGTATTTT. Its protein is CASSQDRAWDTQYF. V is TRBV4-3 and J is TRBJ2-3; no clear D gene. The CDR3 totals 14 residues. V lost 0 bases and J 6 bases, leaving 10 bases between the germline ends. Germline V gene lookup returns CDR1 LGHNA and CDR2 YSLEER.

The chain has TRBV13 and TRBJ1-2, with 12 positions matching TRBD1. Trimming took 5 bases from V and 8 from J; bases not matched to a gene: 9. CDR1 and CDR2 from the germline V gene are PRHDT and FYEKMQ (reference sequence). This CDR3 spans 15 amino acids. This chain's CDR3 is CASSQSRDRGQGYTF. The CDR3 nucleotides read TGTGCCAGCAGCCAGTCCCGGGACAGGGGGCAGGGCTACACCTTC.

The chain recombines TRBV12-3 or TRBV12-4 with TRBJ2-7, with 8 bases lining up with TRBD1. The CDR3 loop spans 16 amino acids. After removal of 6 bases from V and 7 bases from J, the junction contained 17 bases not matched to a gene. The CDR3 DNA follows: TGTGCCAGCAGCCCCCCCCGGACAGGGATCCACAATGAGCAGTACTTC. This sequence encodes CASSPPRTGIHNEQYF.

This chain connects TRBV9 to TRBJ2-3; D remains unclear. V lost 1 base and J 2 bases, leaving 14 bases between the germline ends. CDR3 length: 16 amino acids. CDR1 is SGDLS, CDR2 YYNGEE, per germline. Here the CDR3 DNA reads TGTGCCAGCAGCGTAAAAGGGCGAGGTTACACAGATACGCAGTATTTT. Translated: CASSVKGRGYTDTQYF.

The chain carries TRBV12-3 or TRBV12-4 and TRBJ1-1, with D perhaps matching TRBD1 (6 bases). Trimming stripped 8 bases from V and 0 bases from J, with 19 bases between. This CDR3 spans 16 amino acids. Here the CDR3 DNA reads TGTGCCAGCCGTCCGAGAGGGGGAGTCATGAACACTGAAGCTTTCTTT. Protein sequence: CASRPRGGVMNTEAFF.

This clonotype has only a few counts. V and J are TRBV18 and TRBJ1-2; D is uncertain. CDR1 and CDR2 (germline): KGHSH, LQKENI. The CDR3 is 14 residues long. V was cut by 2 bases and J by 0 bases, with 7 bases left in between. Here the CDR3 reads CASSPTATNYGYTF. CDR3 sequence (DNA): TGTGCCAGCTCACCAACAGCTACTAACTATGGCTACACCTTC.